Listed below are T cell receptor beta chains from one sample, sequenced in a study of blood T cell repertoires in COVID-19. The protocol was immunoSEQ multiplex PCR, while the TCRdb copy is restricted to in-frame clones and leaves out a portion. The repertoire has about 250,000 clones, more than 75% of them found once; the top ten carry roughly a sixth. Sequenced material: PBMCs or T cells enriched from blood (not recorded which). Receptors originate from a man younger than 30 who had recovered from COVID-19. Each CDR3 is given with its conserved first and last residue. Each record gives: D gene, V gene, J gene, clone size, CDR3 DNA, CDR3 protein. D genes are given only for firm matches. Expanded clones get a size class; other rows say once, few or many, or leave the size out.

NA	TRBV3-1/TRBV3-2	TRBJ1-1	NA	TGTGCCAGCAGCCAAGTGCAGACTATGTCTGAAGCTTTCTTT	CASSQVQTMSEAFF
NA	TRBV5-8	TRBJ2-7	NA	TGTGCCAGCAGCTTGACATACTACGAGCAGTACTTC	CASSLTYYEQYF
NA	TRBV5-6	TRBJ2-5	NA	TGTGCCAGCAGCTTTGGGACCGTAAGGGGGGAGACCCAGTACTTC	CASSFGTVRGETQYF
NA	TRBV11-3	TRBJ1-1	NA	TGTGCCAGCAGCACTACAGGGATGACTGAAGCTTTCTTT	CASSTTGMTEAFF
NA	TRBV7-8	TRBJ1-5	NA	TGTGCCAGCAGCTCCAGCTGGAGCTATCAGCCCCAGCATTTT	CASSSSWSYQPQHF
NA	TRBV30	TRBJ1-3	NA	TGTGCCTGGATATTGACAGGCAACTCTGGAAACACCATATATTTT	CAWILTGNSGNTIYF
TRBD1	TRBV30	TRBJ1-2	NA	TGTGCCTGGAGTCATAATACAGGACAGGATAACTATGGCTACACCTTC	CAWSHNTGQDNYGYTF
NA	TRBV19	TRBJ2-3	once	TGTGCCAGTACCGAGGAATTCACAGATACGCAGTATTTT	CASTEEFTDTQYF
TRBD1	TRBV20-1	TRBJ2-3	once	TGCAGTGCTAGTTACGGGACAGGGGGCACAGATACGCAGTATTTT	CSASYGTGGTDTQYF
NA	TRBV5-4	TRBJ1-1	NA	TGTGCCAGCAGCTTGGTCGCGTCAGGGTCACCTGAAGCTTTCTTT	CASSLVASGSPEAFF
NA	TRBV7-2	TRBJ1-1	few	TGTGCCAGCAGCTTTTCAGGGGAGAACACTGAAGCTTTCTTT	CASSFSGENTEAFF
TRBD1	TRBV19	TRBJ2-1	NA	TGTGCCAGTAGTATAGACGGACAGGGATACGGCAATGAGCAGTTCTTC	CASSIDGQGYGNEQFF
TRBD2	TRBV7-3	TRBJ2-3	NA	TGTGCCAGCAGCTTGTTTGCCACTAGCGTGGATACGCAGTATTTT	CASSLFATSVDTQYF
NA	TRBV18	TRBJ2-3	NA	TGTGCCAGCTCACCTTCGGAGGCAGATACGCAGTATTTT	CASSPSEADTQYF
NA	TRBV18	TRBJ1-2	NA	TGTGCCAGCTCACCAGGGCAGGTCGAGGGAAACTATGGCTACACCTTC	CASSPGQVEGNYGYTF
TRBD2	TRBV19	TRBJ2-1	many	TGTGCCAGTAGTAACTGGGCTAGCGGGGGGGCTGATGAGCAGTTCTTC	CASSNWASGGADEQFF
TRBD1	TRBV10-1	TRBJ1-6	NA	TGCGCCAGCGGGGACGGACAGGGGGTTTCACCCCTCCACTTT	CASGDGQGVSPLHF
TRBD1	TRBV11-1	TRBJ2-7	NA	TGTGCCAGCAGCTTATCGACAGGGTCCCTCCCCGAGCAGTACTTC	CASSLSTGSLPEQYF
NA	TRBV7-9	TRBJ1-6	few	TGTGCCAGCAGCTTGGGCAGCTCCTATAATTCACCCCTCCACTTT	CASSLGSSYNSPLHF
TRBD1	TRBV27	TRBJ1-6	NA	TGTGCCAGCAGTGTTAACCGGGACAGGGAGCCCCTGGTGTATAATTCACCCCTCCACTTT	CASSVNRDREPLVYNSPLHF
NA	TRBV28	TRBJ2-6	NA	TGTGCCAGCACTCAGGGATCTGGGGCCAACGTCCTGACTTTC	CASTQGSGANVLTF
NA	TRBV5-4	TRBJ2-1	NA	TGTGCCAGCAGCTTCTCCAGAAATCTTCACAATGAGCAGTTCTTC	CASSFSRNLHNEQFF
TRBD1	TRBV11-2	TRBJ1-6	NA	TGTGCCAGCAGCAGCGGCGGGACAGGGACCTATAATTCACCCCTCCACTTT	CASSSGGTGTYNSPLHF
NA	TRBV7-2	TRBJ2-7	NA	TGTGCCAGCAGTATCCGGAGAAGCTCCTACGAGCAGTACTTC	CASSIRRSSYEQYF
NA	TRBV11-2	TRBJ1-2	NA	TGTGCCAGCAGCGGAGACCAGGGGTTTAACTATGGCTACACCTTC	CASSGDQGFNYGYTF
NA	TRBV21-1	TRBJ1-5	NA	TGTGCCAGCAGCAGAGAGCCACAGGGAGGGCAGCCCCAGCATTTT	CASSREPQGGQPQHF
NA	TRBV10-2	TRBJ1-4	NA	TGCGCCAGCAGTAACAGGGCTGCTAATGAAAAACTGTTTTTT	CASSNRAANEKLFF
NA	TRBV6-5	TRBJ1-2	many	TGTGCCAGCAGTTACGTAGGGGATGGCTACACCTTC	CASSYVGDGYTF
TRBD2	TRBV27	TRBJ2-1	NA	TGTGCCAGCACCCTTAGGGGAGGGCGCTACAATGAGCAGTTCTTC	CASTLRGGRYNEQFF